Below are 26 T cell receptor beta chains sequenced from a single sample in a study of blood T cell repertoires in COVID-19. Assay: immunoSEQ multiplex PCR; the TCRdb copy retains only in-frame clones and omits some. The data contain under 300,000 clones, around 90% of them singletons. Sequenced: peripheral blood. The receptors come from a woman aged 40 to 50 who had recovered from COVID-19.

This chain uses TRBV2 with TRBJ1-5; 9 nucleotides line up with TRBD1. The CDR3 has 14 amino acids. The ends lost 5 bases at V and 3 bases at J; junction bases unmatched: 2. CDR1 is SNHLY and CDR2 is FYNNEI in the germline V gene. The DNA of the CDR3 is TGTGCCAGCAGTCGGGACAGGGCCAATCAGCCCCAGCATTTT. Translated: CASSRDRANQPQHF.

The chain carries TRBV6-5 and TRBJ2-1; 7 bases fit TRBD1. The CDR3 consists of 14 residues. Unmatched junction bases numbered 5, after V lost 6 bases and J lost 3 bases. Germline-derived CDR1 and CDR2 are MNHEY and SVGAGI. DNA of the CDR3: TGTGCCAGCAGCTCGGGACAGATCTACAATGAGCAGTTCTTC. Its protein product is CASSSGQIYNEQFF.

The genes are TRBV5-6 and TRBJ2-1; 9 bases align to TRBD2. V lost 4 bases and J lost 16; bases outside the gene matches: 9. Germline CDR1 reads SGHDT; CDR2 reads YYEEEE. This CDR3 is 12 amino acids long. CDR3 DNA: TGTGCCAGCAGCAGAGGTAGCGGGAGCTTTTTCTTC. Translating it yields CASSRGSGSFFF.

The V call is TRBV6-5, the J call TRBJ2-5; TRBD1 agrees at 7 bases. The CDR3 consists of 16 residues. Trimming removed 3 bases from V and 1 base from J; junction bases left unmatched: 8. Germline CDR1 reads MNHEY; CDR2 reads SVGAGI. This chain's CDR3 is CASSYSGAGGQETQYF. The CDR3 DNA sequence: TGTGCCAGCAGTTATTCTGGGGCAGGGGGCCAAGAGACCCAGTACTTC.

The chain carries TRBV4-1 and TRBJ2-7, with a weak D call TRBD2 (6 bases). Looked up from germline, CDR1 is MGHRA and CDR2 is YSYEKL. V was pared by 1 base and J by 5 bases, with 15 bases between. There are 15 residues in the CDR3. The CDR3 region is CASSQVGGILHEQYF. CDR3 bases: TGCGCCAGCAGCCAAGTCGGCGGGATTCTCCACGAGCAGTACTTC.

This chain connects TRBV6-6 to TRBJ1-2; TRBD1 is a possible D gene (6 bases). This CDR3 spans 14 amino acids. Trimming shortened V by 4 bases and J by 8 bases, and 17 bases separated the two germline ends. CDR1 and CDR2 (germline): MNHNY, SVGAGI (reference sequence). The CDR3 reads CASSSHQGRGGYTF. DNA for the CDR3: TGTGCCAGCAGTTCGCACCAGGGGAGAGGAGGCTACACCTTC.

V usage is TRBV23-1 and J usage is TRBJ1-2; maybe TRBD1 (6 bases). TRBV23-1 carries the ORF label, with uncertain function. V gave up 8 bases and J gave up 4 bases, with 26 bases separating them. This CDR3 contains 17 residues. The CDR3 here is CASPQPPQQGTLYGYTF. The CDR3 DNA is TGCGCCAGCCCCCAACCCCCCCAACAGGGAACCCTCTATGGCTACACCTTC.

The CDR3 loop reads CASSQADRDLTGELFF. CDR3 in DNA: TGTGCCAGCAGCCAAGCGGACAGGGACCTTACCGGGGAGCTGTTTTTT. The gene calls are TRBV3-1 (or the pseudogene TRBV3-2) and TRBJ2-2; TRBD1 aligns across 8 bases. This CDR3 is built from 16 residues. After removal of 1 base from V and 5 bases from J, the junction contained 6 bases not matched to a gene. The germline CDR1 and CDR2 sequences are LGHDT and YNNKEL (reference sequence).

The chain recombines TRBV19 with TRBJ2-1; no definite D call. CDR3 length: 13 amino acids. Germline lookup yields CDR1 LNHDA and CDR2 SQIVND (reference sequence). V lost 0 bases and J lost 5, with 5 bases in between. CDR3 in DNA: TGTGCCAGTAGTATAGATCTAAACAATGAGCAGTTCTTC. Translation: CASSIDLNNEQFF.

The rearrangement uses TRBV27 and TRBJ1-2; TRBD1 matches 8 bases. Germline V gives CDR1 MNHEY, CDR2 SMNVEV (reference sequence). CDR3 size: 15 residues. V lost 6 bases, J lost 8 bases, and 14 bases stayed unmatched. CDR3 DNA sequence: TGTGCCAGCAGCCCTTGGCCCCCGGACAGGGAAGGCTACACCTTC. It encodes CASSPWPPDREGYTF.

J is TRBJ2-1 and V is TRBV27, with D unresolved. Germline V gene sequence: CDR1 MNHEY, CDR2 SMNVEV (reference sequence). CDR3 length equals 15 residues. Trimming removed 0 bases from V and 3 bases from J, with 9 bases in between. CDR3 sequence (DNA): TGTGCCAGCAGTTTATCGAGCCTAGTCTACAATGAGCAGTTCTTC. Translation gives CASSLSSLVYNEQFF.

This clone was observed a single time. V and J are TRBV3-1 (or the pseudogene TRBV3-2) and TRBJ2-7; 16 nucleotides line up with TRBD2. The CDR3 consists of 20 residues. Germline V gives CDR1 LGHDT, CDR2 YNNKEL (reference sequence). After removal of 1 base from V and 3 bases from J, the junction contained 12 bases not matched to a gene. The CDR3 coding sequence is TGTGCCAGCAGCCAAGGGGCAGCGGGACTAGCGGGAGGGCCGGGCTACGAGCAGTACTTC. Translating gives CASSQGAAGLAGGPGYEQYF.

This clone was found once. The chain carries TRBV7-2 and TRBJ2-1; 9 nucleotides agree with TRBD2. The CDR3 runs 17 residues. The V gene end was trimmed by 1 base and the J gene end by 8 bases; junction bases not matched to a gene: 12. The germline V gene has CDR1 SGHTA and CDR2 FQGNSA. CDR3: CASSLGLAGGPDDEQFF. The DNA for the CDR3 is TGTGCCAGCAGCTTAGGGTTGGCGGGAGGGCCTGACGATGAGCAGTTCTTC.

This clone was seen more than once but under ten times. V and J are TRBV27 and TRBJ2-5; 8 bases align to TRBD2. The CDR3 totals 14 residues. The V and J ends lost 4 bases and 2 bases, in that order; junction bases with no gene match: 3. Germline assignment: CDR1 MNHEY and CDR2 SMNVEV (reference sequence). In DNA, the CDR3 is TGTGCCAGCAGTTCTCAGCGGGAGCAAGAGACCCAGTACTTC. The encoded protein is CASSSQREQETQYF.

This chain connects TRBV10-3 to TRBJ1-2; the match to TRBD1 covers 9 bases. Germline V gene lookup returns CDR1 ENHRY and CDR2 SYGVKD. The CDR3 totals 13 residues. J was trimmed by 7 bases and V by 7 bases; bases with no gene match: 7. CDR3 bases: TGTGCCATCAAGGGGACAGGGCTCGGTGGCTACACCTTC. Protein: CAIKGTGLGGYTF.

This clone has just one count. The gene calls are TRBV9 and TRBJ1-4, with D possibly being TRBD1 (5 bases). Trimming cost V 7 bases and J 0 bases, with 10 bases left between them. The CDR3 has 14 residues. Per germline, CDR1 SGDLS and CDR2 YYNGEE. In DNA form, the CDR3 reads TGTGCCAGCGGGGCGGGAGCAACTAATGAAAAACTGTTTTTT. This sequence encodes CASGAGATNEKLFF.

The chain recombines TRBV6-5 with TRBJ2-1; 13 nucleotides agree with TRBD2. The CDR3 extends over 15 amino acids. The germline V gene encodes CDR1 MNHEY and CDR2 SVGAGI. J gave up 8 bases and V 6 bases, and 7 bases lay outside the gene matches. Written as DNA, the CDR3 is TGTGCCAGCAGCTGGACTAGCGGGAGTTTAGATGAGCAGTTCTTC. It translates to CASSWTSGSLDEQFF.

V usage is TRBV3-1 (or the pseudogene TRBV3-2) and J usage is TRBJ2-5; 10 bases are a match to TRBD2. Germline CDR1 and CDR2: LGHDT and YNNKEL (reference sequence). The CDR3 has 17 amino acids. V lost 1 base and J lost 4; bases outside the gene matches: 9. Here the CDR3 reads CASSQVLLAGAAETQYF. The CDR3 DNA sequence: TGTGCCAGCAGCCAAGTCTTGCTAGCGGGAGCAGCAGAGACCCAGTACTTC.

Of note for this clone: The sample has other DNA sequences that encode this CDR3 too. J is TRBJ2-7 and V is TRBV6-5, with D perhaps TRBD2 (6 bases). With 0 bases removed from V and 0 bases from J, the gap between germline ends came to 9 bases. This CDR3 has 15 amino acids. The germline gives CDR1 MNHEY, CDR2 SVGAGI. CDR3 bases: TGTGCCAGCAGTTACTCGATTAGCGGCTCCTACGAGCAGTACTTC. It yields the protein CASSYSISGSYEQYF.

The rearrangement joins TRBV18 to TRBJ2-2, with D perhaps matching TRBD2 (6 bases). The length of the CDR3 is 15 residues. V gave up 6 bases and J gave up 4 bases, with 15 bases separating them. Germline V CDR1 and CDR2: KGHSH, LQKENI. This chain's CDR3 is CASSSRTTSTGELFF. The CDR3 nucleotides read TGTGCCAGCTCGTCCCGGACTACCTCCACCGGGGAGCTGTTTTTT.

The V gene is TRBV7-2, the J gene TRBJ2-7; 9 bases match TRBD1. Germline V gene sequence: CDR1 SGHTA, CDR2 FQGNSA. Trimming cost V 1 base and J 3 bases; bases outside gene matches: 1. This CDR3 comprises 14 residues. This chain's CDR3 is CASSLGGQGYEQYF. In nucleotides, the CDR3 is TGTGCCAGCAGCTTAGGGGGACAGGGCTACGAGCAGTACTTC.

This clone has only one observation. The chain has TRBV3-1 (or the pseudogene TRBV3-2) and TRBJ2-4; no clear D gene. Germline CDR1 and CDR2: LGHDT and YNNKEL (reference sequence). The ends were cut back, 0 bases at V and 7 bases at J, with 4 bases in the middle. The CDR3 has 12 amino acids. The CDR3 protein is CASSQDSNIQYF. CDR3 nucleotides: TGTGCCAGCAGCCAAGACTCGAACATTCAGTACTTC.

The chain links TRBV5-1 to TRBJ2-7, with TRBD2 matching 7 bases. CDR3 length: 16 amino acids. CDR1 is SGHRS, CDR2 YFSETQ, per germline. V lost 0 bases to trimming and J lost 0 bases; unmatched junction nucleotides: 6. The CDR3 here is CASSLDWTSSSYEQYF. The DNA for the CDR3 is TGCGCCAGCAGCTTGGATTGGACTAGTTCCTCCTACGAGCAGTACTTC.

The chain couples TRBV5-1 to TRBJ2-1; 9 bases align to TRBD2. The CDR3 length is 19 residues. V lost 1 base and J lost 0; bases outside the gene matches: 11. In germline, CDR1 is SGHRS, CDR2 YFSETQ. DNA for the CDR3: TGCGCCAGCAGCTTGTGGGCGGGAGGGCCGACGAGCTCCTACAATGAGCAGTTCTTC. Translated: CASSLWAGGPTSSYNEQFF.

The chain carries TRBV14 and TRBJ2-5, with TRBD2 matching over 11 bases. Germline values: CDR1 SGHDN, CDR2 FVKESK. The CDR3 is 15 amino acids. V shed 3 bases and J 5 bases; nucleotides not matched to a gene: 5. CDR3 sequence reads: CASSHLAGGSETQYF. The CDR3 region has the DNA TGTGCCAGCAGCCATCTAGCGGGGGGATCGGAGACCCAGTACTTC.

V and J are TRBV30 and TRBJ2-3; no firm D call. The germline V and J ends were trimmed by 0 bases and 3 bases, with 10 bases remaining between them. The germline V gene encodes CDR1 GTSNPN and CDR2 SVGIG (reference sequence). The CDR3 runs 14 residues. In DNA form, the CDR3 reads TGTGCCTGGAGTGTACAGTCCAAGACAGATACGCAGTATTTT. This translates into CAWSVQSKTDTQYF.